This TCR beta chain is from a study of T cells in Graves' hyperthyroidism and ophthalmopathy. Amplification yielded TCR beta CDR3 regions, with RNA transcripts as the source. TCR CDR3 regions were first amplified by RT-PCR with HTBI primers. From the multiplex PCR reads, TCRdb called clonotypes with MiXCR, one entry per CDR3 protein. The profile covers 530,000 or so distinct CDR3 sequences, with approximately 44% appearing a single time and approximately 7.5% taken by the ten largest. This clonotype has just a few counts. Looked up from germline, CDR1 is DFQATT and CDR2 is SNEGSKA (reference sequence). V lost 0 bases to trimming and J lost 4 bases; unmatched junction nucleotides: 1. This CDR3 has 15 amino acids.

Sequencing used peripheral blood or thyroid tissue (not recorded which). The chain couples TRBV20-1 to TRBJ2-3; TRBD2 matches at 13 bases. The sequence was obtained from a woman younger than 30 with Graves' hyperthyroidism. The CDR3 coding sequence is TGCAGTGCTAGAGAACTAGCGGGAGGGTCAGATACGCAGTATTTT. The encoded protein is CSARELAGGSDTQYF.